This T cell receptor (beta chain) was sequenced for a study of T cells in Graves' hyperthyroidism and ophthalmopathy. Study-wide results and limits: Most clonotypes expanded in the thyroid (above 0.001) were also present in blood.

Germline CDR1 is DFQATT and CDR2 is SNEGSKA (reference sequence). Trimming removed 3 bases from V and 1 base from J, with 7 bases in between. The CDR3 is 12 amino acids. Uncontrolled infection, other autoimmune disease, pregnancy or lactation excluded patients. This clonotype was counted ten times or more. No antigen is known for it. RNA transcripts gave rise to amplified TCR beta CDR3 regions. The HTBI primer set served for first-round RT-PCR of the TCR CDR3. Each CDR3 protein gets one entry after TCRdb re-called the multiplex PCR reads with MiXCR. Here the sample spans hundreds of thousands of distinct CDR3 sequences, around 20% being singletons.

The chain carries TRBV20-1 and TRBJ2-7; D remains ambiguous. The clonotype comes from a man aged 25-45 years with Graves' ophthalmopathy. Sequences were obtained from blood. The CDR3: CSASGLSYEQYF. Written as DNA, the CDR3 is TGCAGTGCTAGCGGCCTTTCCTACGAGCAGTACTTC.